This passage covers 8 T cell receptor beta chains from one sample sequenced in a study of T cell clonotyping in hematopoietic cell transplantation. Produced via immunoSEQ multiplex PCR; TCRdb's table is partial and in-frame only. Of 4,000 to 5,500 clones in the sample, 25% to 40% are singletons; the top ten hold roughly a sixth. Specified time point: recipient sample about 28 days before transplant, after cytoreduction. The sample was peripheral blood mononuclear cells, taken before stem cell transplant. The receptors here all came from a man aged 45-65 years with myelofibrosis. Some clones in this sample may be carry-over from other donors' samples.

This chain connects TRBV30 to TRBJ1-1; 9 bases are shared with TRBD1. Germline CDR1 GTSNPN, CDR2 SVGIG (reference sequence). Trimming at V came to 5 bases and at J to 1 base, leaving 2 bases not matched to a gene. This CDR3 region has 13 residues. CDR3 amino acids: CAWGTGTNTEAFF. The CDR3 DNA is TGTGCCTGGGGGACAGGGACGAACACTGAAGCTTTCTTT.

This clone was observed a few times. J is TRBJ2-7 and V is TRBV6-5; a possible D gene is TRBD2 (5 bases). Per germline, CDR1 MNHEY and CDR2 SVGAGI. The V end was cut by 6 bases, the J end by 7 bases, with 16 bases between. The CDR3 covers 13 residues. The CDR3 sequence is CASSVGLLGEQYF. The DNA of the CDR3 is TGTGCCAGCAGCGTCGGACTCCTGGGAGAGCAGTACTTC.

This clone was counted between two and nine times. The genes are TRBV6-5 and TRBJ2-7; 9 bases fit TRBD1. Germline V gene lookup returns CDR1 MNHEY and CDR2 SVGAGI. This CDR3 has 15 amino acids. V lost 5 bases to trimming and J lost 0 bases; unmatched junction nucleotides: 5. The CDR3 is CASSGPGQGSYEQYF. In nucleotides, the CDR3 is TGTGCCAGCAGTGGACCGGGACAGGGCTCCTACGAGCAGTACTTC.

The rearrangement uses TRBV20-1 and TRBJ2-5; D unresolved. This CDR3 spans 11 amino acids. V was shortened by 2 bases and J by 5 bases, with 6 bases between the two germline ends. CDR1 and CDR2 from the germline V gene are DFQATT and SNEGSKA (reference sequence). Here the CDR3 reads CSARPSETQYF. The CDR3 DNA is TGCAGTGCTAGACCGAGTGAGACCCAGTACTTC.

The chain employs TRBV30 and TRBJ2-5; D is perhaps TRBD1 or TRBD2 (6 bases each). V shed 5 bases and J shed 2 bases, with 9 bases lying between them. Germline CDR1 is GTSNPN and CDR2 is SVGIG (reference sequence). The CDR3 consists of 12 residues. The DNA of the CDR3 is TGTGCCTGGGAAGGGGGGCAAGAGACCCAGTACTTC. It translates to CAWEGGQETQYF.

This clone turned up a few times. The chain has TRBV5-1 and TRBJ2-3; 9 bases align to TRBD2. Germline lookup yields CDR1 SGHRS and CDR2 YFSETQ. The V segment lost 4 bases and the J segment 0 bases; nucleotides outside the gene matches: 6. CDR3 length: 16 residues. CDR3 nucleotides: TGCGCCAGCAGCGGGTGGCTAGCGGGGAGCACAGATACGCAGTATTTT. Protein: CASSGWLAGSTDTQYF.

The chain links TRBV6-5 to TRBJ2-1; D is unclear. Trimming took off 6 bases at V and 6 bases at J, with 12 bases between the two ends. The CDR3 spans 13 residues. Per germline, CDR1 MNHEY and CDR2 SVGAGI. CDR3 loop: CASSPWRFNEQFF. For the CDR3, the DNA is TGTGCCAGCAGCCCCTGGCGGTTCAATGAGCAGTTCTTC.

This clone has a single count. The chain couples TRBV25-1 to TRBJ2-5; D remains unclear. The CDR3 has 15 residues. Germline V CDR1 and CDR2: MGHDK, SYGVNS. The V and J ends lost 0 bases and 4 bases respectively, with 12 bases between them. The CDR3 loop is CASSEYWAESETQYF. The DNA for the CDR3 is TGTGCCAGCAGTGAATATTGGGCAGAATCAGAGACCCAGTACTTC.